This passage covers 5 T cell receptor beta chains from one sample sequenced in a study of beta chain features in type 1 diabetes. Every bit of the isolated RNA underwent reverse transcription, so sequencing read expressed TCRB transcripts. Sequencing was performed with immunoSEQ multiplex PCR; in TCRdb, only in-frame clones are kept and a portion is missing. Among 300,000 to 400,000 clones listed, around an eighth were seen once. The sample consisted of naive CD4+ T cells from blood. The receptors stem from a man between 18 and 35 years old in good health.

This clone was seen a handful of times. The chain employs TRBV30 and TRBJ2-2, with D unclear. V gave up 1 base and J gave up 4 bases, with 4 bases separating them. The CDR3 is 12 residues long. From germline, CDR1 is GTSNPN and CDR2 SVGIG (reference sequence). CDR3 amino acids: CAWSGSTGELFF. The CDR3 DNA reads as TGTGCCTGGAGTGGCAGCACCGGGGAGCTGTTTTTT.

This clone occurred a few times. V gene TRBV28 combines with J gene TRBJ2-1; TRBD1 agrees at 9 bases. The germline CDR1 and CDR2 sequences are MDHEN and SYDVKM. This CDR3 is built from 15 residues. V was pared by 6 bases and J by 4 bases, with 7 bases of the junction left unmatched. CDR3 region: CASSGTGSLYNEQFF. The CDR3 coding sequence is TGTGCCAGCAGCGGGACAGGGAGCCTTTACAATGAGCAGTTCTTC. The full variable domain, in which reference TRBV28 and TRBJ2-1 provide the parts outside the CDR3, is DVKVTQSSRYLVKRTGEKVFLECVQDMDHENMFWYRQDPGLGLRLIYFSYDVKMKEKGDIPEGYSVSREKKERFSLILESASTNQTSMYLCASSGTGSLYNEQFFGPGTRLTVL.

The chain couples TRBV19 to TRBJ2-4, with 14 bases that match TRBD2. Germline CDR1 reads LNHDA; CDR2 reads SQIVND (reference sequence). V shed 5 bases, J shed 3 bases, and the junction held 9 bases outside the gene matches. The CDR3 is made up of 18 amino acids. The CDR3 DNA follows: TGTGCCAGTAGTCTCCCCGGGACTAGCGGGAGTGTCAAAAACATTCAGTACTTC. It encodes CASSLPGTSGSVKNIQYF.

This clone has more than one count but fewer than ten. As DNA, the CDR3 is TGTGCCTGGAGTAATTCGGGGTATAGCAATCAGCCCCAGCATTTT. Translation gives CAWSNSGYSNQPQHF. This rearrangement joins TRBV30 to TRBJ1-5; unclear D gene. The CDR3 runs to 15 residues. Germline CDR1 and CDR2: GTSNPN and SVGIG (reference sequence). Trimming removed 2 bases at V and 0 bases at J, with 11 bases between.

CDR3 residues: CASSPGRAGEEKLFF. The CDR3, as DNA: TGCGCCAGCAGCCCTGGAAGGGCAGGGGAGGAAAAACTGTTTTTT. This chain joins TRBV5-1 and TRBJ1-4; TRBD1 is a possible D gene (6 bases). This CDR3 contains 15 residues. Germline values: CDR1 SGHRS, CDR2 YFSETQ. Trimming stripped 4 bases from V and 8 bases from J, with 18 bases between.